This TCR beta chain comes out of a study of identical twins. General observations from the study: The study based its conclusions on cross-sectional statistical analysis and did not follow the same donors.

TCRdb itself ran the 5' RACE reads through MiXCR, one entry per CDR3 protein. The data contain 690,000 or so distinct CDR3 sequences, around 6% of them singletons. About this clonotype: Antigen specificity is unknown. A junction boundary mismatches the germline segment, possibly from a read error.

The origin of this receptor is a man between 18 and 29 years old in good health. Sequencing was done on a sample of naive T cells sorted from blood.

The CDR3 DNA sequence: TGCAGTGCTCCCCTACTCAGGGGTCGAAATGAAGCTTGCTTT. Residues: CSAPLLRGRNEACF. This rearrangement joins TRBV20-1 to TRBJ1-1; a weak D match, TRBD1 (6 bases). CDR1 is DFQATT, CDR2 SNEGSKA, per germline (reference sequence). The CDR3 runs to 14 residues.